Listed below are T cell receptor beta chains from one sample, sequenced in a study of early T cells in non-severe SARS-CoV-2 infection. TCRdb re-derived calls from the 5' RACE reads in MiXCR, one entry per CDR3 protein. The profile shows around 86,000 distinct CDR3 sequences, 14% to 15% of them singletons. Input material: whole blood. Source of these receptors: an adult who was a healthcare worker with PCR-confirmed SARS-CoV-2 infection or an uninfected control (not recorded which). CDR3s include the opening cysteine and the closing phenylalanine or tryptophan.

len,j_gene,v_gene,CDR3aa
13,TRBJ2-1,TRBV20-1,CSAKTTFAHEQFF
12,TRBJ1-1,TRBV12-3/TRBV12-4,CASRPQNTEAFF
14,TRBJ2-3,TRBV9,CASSVSVHADTQYF
14,TRBJ1-1,TRBV6-5,CASRLRTDNTEAFF
15,TRBJ1-5,TRBV18,CASSPQGYSNQPQHF
16,TRBJ1-4,TRBV6-5,CASRSRGASPNEKLFF
12,TRBJ2-3,TRBV5-1,CASSFSWDTQYF
17,TRBJ1-3,TRBV5-6,CASSHTGRTASGNTIYF
13,TRBJ2-2,TRBV10-1,CASRGQGPGELFF
14,TRBJ1-1,TRBV6-5,CASSFDRVNTEAFF
15,TRBJ1-2,TRBV27,CASSLLASDNYGYTF
12,TRBJ2-1,TRBV12-3/TRBV12-4,CASSLGRVQQFF
13,TRBJ1-1,TRBV7-9,CASSSRQTTEAFF
13,TRBJ1-2,TRBV12-3/TRBV12-4,CASSQDNNYGYTF
14,TRBJ1-1,TRBV7-9,CASSLDRVWAEAFF
15,TRBJ2-1,TRBV7-2,CASRTEGSGYNEQFF
15,TRBJ1-1,TRBV6-5,CASSYSIWGGTEAFF
17,TRBJ2-2,TRBV11-2,CASSARRETINTGELFF
16,TRBJ2-1,TRBV3-1,CASSQDPSSAYNEQFF
18,TRBJ2-4,TRBV4-1,CASSQALRQGAAKNIQYF
15,TRBJ1-2,TRBV12-3/TRBV12-4,CASSFIGGPNYGYTF
13,TRBJ2-2,TRBV29-1,CSVEERGGRELFF
13,TRBJ1-6,TRBV6-5,CASSWEQYSPLHF
15,TRBJ2-3,TRBV12-3/TRBV12-4,CASSKRGGSTYTQYF
12,TRBJ1-2,TRBV29-1,CSVATGPYGYTF
14,TRBJ2-2,TRBV7-2,CASSFRRGTGELFF
14,TRBJ1-1,TRBV18,CASSPAGLGTEAFF
17,TRBJ2-1,TRBV11-2,CASSPRDKTVTYNEQFF
15,TRBJ2-3,TRBV7-3,CASSLSGVGTDTQYF